Listed below are T cell receptor beta chains from one sample, sequenced in a study of blood T cell repertoires in COVID-19. TCRdb's table, derived via immunoSEQ multiplex PCR, lists solely in-frame clones and lacks some. The table lists about 220,000 clones, about 80% of them singletons. Sequenced sample: PBMCs or T cells enriched from blood (not recorded which). These receptors were obtained from a woman aged 45 to 65 who had been exposed to COVID-19. Both conserved end residues are part of each CDR3. The D gene is left open where the match is weak. A row's size may be missing; if present it is once, few, many or a size class.

V	J	size	D	DNA	CDR3
TRBV7-8	TRBJ1-2	NA	TRBD1	TGTGCCAGCAGCTTAGCAGGAGTAAGGACAGGGGACTATGGCTACACCTTC	CASSLAGVRTGDYGYTF
TRBV9	TRBJ2-5	NA	NA	TGTGCCAGCTCTCAATCCTCGGGGGTCCAAGAGACCCAGTACTTC	CASSQSSGVQETQYF
TRBV18	TRBJ2-1	NA	TRBD2	TGTGCCAGCTCACCATACGCGGATAGCGGGGAGCAGTTCTTC	CASSPYADSGEQFF
TRBV6-2/TRBV6-3	TRBJ1-5	NA	NA	TGTGCCAGCAGTCGTACGGTTGGCAATCAGCCCCAGCATTTT	CASSRTVGNQPQHF
TRBV11-2	TRBJ2-7	NA	TRBD1	TGTGCCAGCAGCTCTACGGACAGGGTAGGGGAGCAGTACTTC	CASSSTDRVGEQYF
TRBV12-3/TRBV12-4	TRBJ2-7	once	NA	TGTGCCAGCAGTTTACCGGGGGACGAGCAGTACTTC	CASSLPGDEQYF
TRBV5-1	TRBJ2-7	NA	NA	TGCGCCAGCAGCTTGGACGTCGGAGGCGAGCAGTACTTC	CASSLDVGGEQYF
TRBV18	TRBJ2-7	NA	TRBD1	TGTGCCAGCTCACCGACAGGGGCGGAGGAGCAGTACTTC	CASSPTGAEEQYF
TRBV5-1	TRBJ1-1	NA	TRBD1	TGCGCCAGCAGCTCGGGACAGGGGGCTGACACTGAAGCTTTCTTT	CASSSGQGADTEAFF
TRBV7-6	TRBJ2-3	NA	NA	TGTGCCAGCAGCTTAAATGAGCAGGGTCCGACAGATACGCAGTATTTT	CASSLNEQGPTDTQYF
TRBV7-2	TRBJ2-1	NA	NA	TGTGCCAGCAGCCCACGCCCTGGGGCAAATGAGCAGTTCTTC	CASSPRPGANEQFF
TRBV3-1/TRBV3-2	TRBJ1-2	NA	NA	TGTGCCAGCAGCCAAGTCACAGGTCCCTATGGCTACACCTTC	CASSQVTGPYGYTF
TRBV18	TRBJ1-3	NA	NA	TGTGCCAGCTCACCAGCAGGCGGGGGAAACACCATATATTTT	CASSPAGGGNTIYF
TRBV7-9	TRBJ2-3	NA	TRBD2	TGTGCCAGCAGCCGCCTCAGCGGGGGGAGCACAGATACGCAGTATTTT	CASSRLSGGSTDTQYF
TRBV28	TRBJ1-1	NA	NA	TGTGCCAGCAGTCCCCGCGGAAAACTATTGAACACTGAAGCTTTCTTT	CASSPRGKLLNTEAFF
TRBV28	TRBJ1-1	NA	NA	TGTGCCAGCTTCCTTGGGGGAGGAGCTGAAGCTTTCTTT	CASFLGGGAEAFF
TRBV19	TRBJ1-3	NA	NA	TGTGCCAGTAGTATAGCCGCGAATTCTGGAAACACCATATATTTT	CASSIAANSGNTIYF
TRBV10-2	TRBJ1-2	NA	NA	TGCGCCAGCAGCAGCGGGACCGAAATACCTAACTATGGCTACACCTTC	CASSSGTEIPNYGYTF
TRBV27	TRBJ2-2	NA	TRBD1	TGTGCCAGCAAAACTATCGACAGGGATGGCGGGGAGCTGTTTTTT	CASKTIDRDGGELFF
TRBV29-1	TRBJ1-2	NA	NA	TGCAGCGTTGAAGATCCTACCAGGGAAGTGGGTGGCTACACCTTC	CSVEDPTREVGGYTF
TRBV5-4	TRBJ2-5	NA	TRBD1	TGTGCCAGCAGCTTTGACAGGGGAGTCCAAGAGACCCAGTACTTC	CASSFDRGVQETQYF
TRBV7-9	TRBJ1-1	NA	NA	TGTGCCAGCAGCTCCCCCCGAGCTGAGAACACTGAAGCTTTCTTT	CASSSPRAENTEAFF
TRBV2	TRBJ1-6	NA	TRBD1	TGTGCCAGCATTAGGGACAGGGCCTATAATTCACCCCTCCACTTT	CASIRDRAYNSPLHF
TRBV11-1	TRBJ2-7	NA	TRBD1	TGTGCCAGCAGTCCTACCGGGACAGGGGGGTTCGAGCAGTACTTC	CASSPTGTGGFEQYF
TRBV7-8	TRBJ2-3	NA	TRBD2	TGTGCCAGCAGCCCAAGGGTAGGACTAGCAACGGATACGCAGTATTTT	CASSPRVGLATDTQYF
TRBV2	TRBJ2-3	NA	NA	TGTGCCAGCACCGAATTGACAGGCACAGATACGCAGTATTTT	CASTELTGTDTQYF
TRBV19	TRBJ1-5	few	NA	TGTGCCAGTAGTATAAACGGGGGATACCAGCCCCAGCATTTT	CASSINGGYQPQHF
TRBV21-1	TRBJ1-1	NA	NA	TGTGCCAGCAGCACCCATCTGGGAGGGAACACTGAAGCTTTCTTT	CASSTHLGGNTEAFF
TRBV19	TRBJ1-6	NA	NA	TGTGCCAGTAAACGGAGGGGAAATTCACCCCTCCACTTT	CASKRRGNSPLHF
TRBV11-1	TRBJ1-4	NA	NA	TGTGCCAGCAGCATAATGACAGGAGCTAATGAAAAACTGTTTTTT	CASSIMTGANEKLFF
TRBV28	TRBJ1-5	NA	NA	TGTGCCAGCAGTACCCGATCGTTTGAGAGCAATCAGCCCCAGCATTTT	CASSTRSFESNQPQHF
TRBV25-1	TRBJ2-4	NA	TRBD1	TGTGCCAGCAGACAGGGGGCCGGGAACATTCAGTACTTC	CASRQGAGNIQYF
TRBV7-9	TRBJ1-5	once	TRBD1	TGTGCCAGCAGCGACAGGGCGGATCAGCCCCAGCATTTT	CASSDRADQPQHF
TRBV7-6	TRBJ2-1	NA	TRBD2	TGTGCCAGCAGCCAACCTAGCGGTTTATCCTACAATGAGCAGTTCTTC	CASSQPSGLSYNEQFF
TRBV10-3	TRBJ2-1	NA	NA	TGTGCCATCAGCACAGACAATGAGCAGTTCTTC	CAISTDNEQFF
TRBV6-6	TRBJ2-7	NA	TRBD1	TGTGCCAGCAGTTGGGGACAGACCGTTAAGACCTACGAGCAGTACTTC	CASSWGQTVKTYEQYF
TRBV19	TRBJ1-5	NA	TRBD1	TGTGCCAGTAGTGCAGGACAGGGGAACAATCAGCCCCAGCATTTT	CASSAGQGNNQPQHF
TRBV4-3	TRBJ2-1	NA	TRBD1	TGCGCCAGCAGCCGATCACCGGGGGACAGGTCAAATGAGCAGTTCTTC	CASSRSPGDRSNEQFF
TRBV29-1	TRBJ1-1	few	NA	TGCAGCGTTGTGAGAAGCCCCGACACTGAAGCTTTCTTT	CSVVRSPDTEAFF
TRBV10-3	TRBJ2-5	NA	NA	TGTGCCATCGGGGGCGGTTGGGAAGAGACCCAGTACTTC	CAIGGGWEETQYF
TRBV19	TRBJ1-5	NA	NA	TGTGCCAGTAGCACCGGACGGACCCCCGGGGGCAATCAGCCCCAGCATTTT	CASSTGRTPGGNQPQHF
TRBV12-3/TRBV12-4	TRBJ1-2	NA	NA	TGTGCCAGCAGTTTAGAACTCCGGGGTGGCTACACCTTC	CASSLELRGGYTF